A selection of T cell receptor beta chains follows, all from one sample in a study of PD-1 blockade in classical Hodgkin lymphoma. This table comes from immunoSEQ multiplex PCR, and its TCRdb copy is limited to in-frame clones, with some not included. The sample includes about 43,000 clones, approximately 70% of them seen just once. This sample comprised peripheral blood mononuclear cells (PBMCs), obtained before the second cycle of nivolumab. These receptors were collected from a human donor with classical Hodgkin lymphoma. CDR3s include the opening cysteine and the closing phenylalanine or tryptophan. Fields, in order: D gene, V gene, J gene, clone size, CDR3 protein, CDR3 DNA. D genes are given only for firm matches. Only some rows state a clone size, as once, few, many or a class for expanded clones.

-	TRBV5-4	TRBJ2-7	-	CASSWGVGIQYF	TGTGCCAGCAGCTGGGGGGTCGGTATTCAGTACTTC
-	TRBV14	TRBJ1-1	-	CASSQELSKRPGTEAFF	TGTGCCAGCAGCCAAGAGCTGTCGAAACGGCCGGGCACTGAAGCTTTCTTT
-	TRBV28	TRBJ2-1	-	CASREVGDRSYNEQFF	TGTGCCAGCAGGGAGGTGGGGGATCGCTCCTACAATGAGCAGTTCTTC
-	TRBV19	TRBJ2-7	-	CASSINSVSYEQYF	TGTGCCAGTAGTATAAACAGCGTCTCCTACGAGCAGTACTTC
-	TRBV7-2	TRBJ2-5	-	CASSSQETQYF	TGTGCCAGCAGCTCACAAGAGACCCAGTACTTC
-	TRBV7-9	TRBJ2-7	-	CASSSPNGGAYEQYF	TGTGCCAGCAGCTCCCCCAACGGGGGAGCCTACGAGCAGTACTTC
-	TRBV27	TRBJ1-2	-	CASSSTTGRNYGYTF	TGTGCCAGCAGTTCCACTACAGGGAGGAACTATGGCTACACCTTC
-	TRBV7-3	TRBJ2-2	few	CASSPLPGWTGELFF	TGTGCCAGCAGCCCTCTCCCAGGGTGGACCGGGGAGCTGTTTTTT
-	TRBV6-5	TRBJ1-2	-	CASSGAGYGYTF	TGTGCCAGCAGTGGGGCCGGGTATGGCTACACCTTC
TRBD2	TRBV19	TRBJ2-1	-	CASKDSGGNWNEQLF	TGTGCCAGTAAGGACAGCGGGGGGAACTGGAATGAGCAGCTCTTC
TRBD1	TRBV5-5	TRBJ1-2	once	CASSLGQVNSYGYTF	TGTGCCAGCAGCTTAGGACAGGTTAATAGCTATGGCTACACCTTC
-	TRBV6-5	TRBJ2-7	-	CASSYTNNFWGYEQYF	TGTGCCAGCAGTTACACGAACAATTTTTGGGGCTACGAGCAGTACTTC
-	TRBV6-4	TRBJ1-2	-	CASSDSGTLGGYTF	TGTGCCAGCAGTGACTCTGGTACCCTCGGCGGCTACACCTTC
-	TRBV27	TRBJ2-4	once	CASSLGWGNIQYF	TGTGCCAGCAGTTTGGGGTGGGGGAACATTCAGTACTTC
-	TRBV19	TRBJ2-7	-	CASSIGITYEQYF	TGTGCCAGTAGTATCGGGATAACCTACGAGCAGTACTTC
TRBD2	TRBV29-1	TRBJ2-1	-	CSVWNADSGGDEQFF	TGCAGCGTTTGGAATGCGGACAGCGGGGGGGATGAGCAGTTCTTC
-	TRBV5-6	TRBJ2-7	-	CASSPLAPSNPYEQYF	TGTGCCAGCAGCCCATTGGCTCCTAGTAACCCCTACGAGCAGTACTTC
-	TRBV4-1	TRBJ2-1	-	CASSQEGPDEQFF	TGCGCCAGCAGCCAAGAGGGCCCGGATGAGCAGTTCTTC
-	TRBV9	TRBJ1-5	-	CASSVGNQPQHF	TGTGCCAGCAGCGTGGGCAATCAGCCCCAGCATTTT
TRBD2	TRBV7-3	TRBJ2-2	-	CASSLGGRAAAGELFF	TGTGCCAGCAGCTTGGGCGGGAGGGCCGCCGCCGGGGAGCTGTTTTTT
-	TRBV6-5	TRBJ2-7	-	CASKEGSEQYF	TGTGCCAGCAAGGAGGGGAGCGAGCAGTACTTC
-	TRBV15	TRBJ1-2	few	CATSSPSSPYGYTF	TGTGCCACCAGCAGCCCCTCAAGTCCCTATGGCTACACCTTC
-	TRBV27	TRBJ1-1	-	CASSFSRGPTEAFF	TGTGCCAGCAGTTTTTCGCGGGGGCCCACTGAAGCTTTCTTT
TRBD1	TRBV29-1	TRBJ2-7	-	CSVEDASRDRGRVEQYF	TGCAGCGTTGAAGATGCCTCCAGGGACAGGGGGCGAGTCGAGCAGTACTTC
-	TRBV28	TRBJ2-7	-	CATSGQRVYEQYF	TGTGCCACCTCCGGACAAAGGGTATACGAGCAGTACTTC
-	TRBV30	TRBJ2-3	-	CARKSGVADTQYF	TGTGCCCGTAAATCCGGGGTGGCAGATACGCAGTATTTT
TRBD2	TRBV13	TRBJ2-5	few	CASSLGASGGMAQYF	TGTGCCAGCAGCTTAGGCGCTAGCGGGGGAATGGCCCAGTACTTC
-	TRBV2	TRBJ1-6	few	CASGPRVHF	TGTGCCAGCGGGCCCAGGGTCCACTTT
TRBD1	TRBV13	TRBJ2-7	-	CASSQQGQFISYEQYF	TGTGCCAGCAGCCAACAGGGACAGTTCATCTCCTACGAGCAGTACTTC
-	TRBV6-5	TRBJ1-1	-	CASSYSREQSTEAFF	TGTGCCAGCAGTTACTCTCGGGAACAGAGCACTGAAGCTTTCTTT
-	TRBV27	TRBJ1-2	-	CASSQRDKLYGYTF	TGTGCCAGCAGTCAGCGGGACAAGTTGTATGGCTACACCTTC
-	TRBV6-5	TRBJ1-2	-	CASSYSDKTSVGYTF	TGTGCCAGCAGTTACTCGGACAAGACGTCCGTTGGCTACACCTTC
-	TRBV30	TRBJ1-1	-	CAWSGPFAEAFF	TGTGCCTGGAGTGGACCCTTCGCTGAAGCTTTCTTT
TRBD2	TRBV9	TRBJ2-5	-	CASSVEGRGETQYF	TGTGCCAGCAGCGTAGAGGGGAGGGGAGAGACCCAGTACTTC
-	TRBV19	TRBJ2-7	few	CASSMHRAAEQYF	TGTGCCAGTAGTATGCACAGGGCAGCCGAGCAGTACTTC
TRBD1	TRBV7-2	TRBJ2-1	-	CASSLPQGYNEQFF	TGTGCCAGCAGCCTACCACAGGGGTACAATGAGCAGTTCTTC
-	TRBV7-2	TRBJ2-5	-	CASSLEGGRETQYF	TGTGCCAGCAGCTTAGAGGGGGGCAGAGAGACCCAGTACTTC
-	TRBV27	TRBJ1-6	-	CASSLSSLGGSPLHF	TGTGCCAGCAGTCTGAGCTCCTTAGGGGGTTCACCCCTCCACTTT
-	TRBV9	TRBJ1-1	few	CASSHRDGQMNTEAFF	TGTGCCAGCAGCCACCGAGACGGACAGATGAACACTGAAGCTTTCTTT
TRBD1	TRBV6-5	TRBJ1-2	-	CASREGASGYTF	TGTGCCAGCAGGGAGGGGGCCTCTGGCTACACCTTC
TRBD1	TRBV30	TRBJ1-1	-	CAWSVTNRGNTEAFF	TGTGCCTGGAGTGTCACAAACAGGGGGAACACTGAAGCTTTCTTT
-	TRBV19	TRBJ2-1	-	CASRPRIYNEQFF	TGTGCCAGTAGGCCCCGGATATACAATGAGCAGTTCTTC
-	TRBV5-4	TRBJ1-2	-	CASSGGVVGYTF	TGTGCCAGCAGCGGGGGGGTGGTTGGCTACACCTTC
-	TRBV7-9	TRBJ2-5	-	CASSFSSEYQETQYF	TGTGCCAGCAGCTTCTCTAGCGAGTACCAAGAGACCCAGTACTTC
-	TRBV5-1	TRBJ2-5	-	CASSSSRETQYF	TGCGCCAGCAGCTCAAGCAGGGAGACCCAGTACTTC
TRBD1	TRBV5-4	TRBJ1-1	once	CASSNDRGLVNTEAFF	TGTGCCAGCAGTAACGACAGGGGATTGGTAAACACTGAAGCTTTCTTT
-	TRBV18	TRBJ2-7	medium-sized	CASSPESYEQYF	TGTGCCAGCTCACCAGAGTCTTACGAGCAGTACTTC
TRBD1	TRBV10-3	TRBJ2-1	-	CAIRGQGHEQFF	TGTGCCATCCGGGGACAGGGCCATGAGCAGTTCTTC
-	TRBV18	TRBJ2-5	once	CASSPPYGTAQETQYF	TGTGCCAGCTCACCACCGTATGGGACTGCACAAGAGACCCAGTACTTC
TRBD2	TRBV5-1	TRBJ2-5	-	CASSLAFGGDSYQETQYF	TGCGCCAGCAGCTTGGCCTTTGGGGGGGACTCGTACCAAGAGACCCAGTACTTC
TRBD1	TRBV28	TRBJ1-2	once	CASSTHETRTGNYGYTF	TGTGCCAGCAGTACACACGAAACTCGGACAGGGAACTATGGCTACACCTTC
-	TRBV7-9	TRBJ2-7	-	CASSPLPILRQYEQYF	TGTGCCAGCAGCCCCCTCCCGATTTTGCGGCAATACGAGCAGTACTTC